The 32 T cell receptor beta chains below come from one sample, sequenced in a study of cytomegalovirus exposure and HLA in healthy donors (dated by TCRdb to 2017 to 2019). Library preparation used the immunoSEQ multiplex PCR assay. For the multiplex PCR, a mixture combining 60 forward primers for TCR Vbeta segments and 13 reverse primers for TCR Jbeta segments was used. In its TCRdb copy, this immuneACCESS table keeps in-frame sequences only and misses some clones. Where compared with another copy, unresolved V genes explain less than half of these, and the others have no known cause. The sample data list tens of thousands of clones, and around three quarters of these were observed just once. In total, the top ten clones hold approximately 1.1% of the sample. The specimen sequenced was PBMCs. The origin of the receptors is a male donor in good health and CMV-seronegative.

This CDR3 is CASRRASGRAIPYEQYF. The CDR3 DNA sequence: TGTGCCAGCAGACGAGCTAGCGGGAGGGCGATCCCTTACGAGCAGTACTTC. V is TRBV28 and J is TRBJ2-7; TRBD2 matches at 12 bases. This CDR3 comprises 17 residues. V gave up 6 bases and J gave up 4 bases; unmatched junction bases: 13. CDR1 MDHEN and CDR2 SYDVKM come from the germline V gene.

CDR3 in DNA: TGTGCCAGTACAATCACTGGGTCAGTCTTTAGGCTAGCCTCAATCTGCGAGCAGTACTTC. Its protein is CASTITGSVFRLASICEQYF. The chain is built from TRBV19 and TRBJ2-7; D might be TRBD2 (5 bases). The CDR3 length is 20 residues. CDR1 and CDR2 (germline): LNHDA, SQIVND (reference sequence). The ends were cut back, 7 bases at V and 6 bases at J, with 37 bases in the middle.

The genes are TRBV2 and TRBJ1-2; D is perhaps TRBD1 (6 bases). Trimming took off 6 bases at V and 7 bases at J, with 21 bases between the two ends. The CDR3 has 15 amino acids. CDR1 is SNHLY, CDR2 FYNNEI, per germline. The CDR3 protein is CASSASEGGLFGYTF. CDR3 DNA: TGTGCCAGCAGCGCCTCAGAGGGGGGGCTCTTTGGCTACACCTTC.

CDR3 bases: TGTGCCAGCTCTTTAGGTAGCGGGGGCACAGATACGCAGTATTTT. This gives the protein CASSLGSGGTDTQYF. This chain links TRBV6-6 with TRBJ2-3, with 8 nucleotides matching TRBD2. This CDR3 has 15 amino acids. Germline V gene lookup returns CDR1 MNHNY and CDR2 SVGAGI (reference sequence). Germline trimming cut 8 bases from V and 1 base from J; bases unmatched to any gene: 8.

J is TRBJ1-3 and V is TRBV30, with D possibly matching TRBD1 (5 bases). Germline-derived CDR1 and CDR2 are GTSNPN and SVGIG (reference sequence). The CDR3 covers 15 residues. The V end was cut by 1 base, the J end by 3 bases, with 13 bases between. CDR3: CAWSAGPRYGNTIYF. CDR3 coding DNA: TGTGCCTGGAGTGCAGGGCCGCGTTATGGAAACACCATATATTTT.

V and J are TRBV27 and TRBJ1-5; maybe TRBD1 (5 bases). Germline CDR1 reads MNHEY; CDR2 reads SMNVEV (reference sequence). Between the trimmed V and J ends, which lost 4 bases and 1 base, there was a span of 11 bases. The CDR3 length is 15 residues. In nucleotides, the CDR3 is TGTGCCAGCAGTTCGACTGGGGGGAGCAATCAGCCCCAGCATTTT. Its protein is CASSSTGGSNQPQHF.

The chain is built from TRBV11-2 and TRBJ2-3; D not certain. Germline V gene data show CDR1 as SGHAT and CDR2 as FQNNGV. The CDR3 is 14 amino acids. V gave up 0 bases and J gave up 1 base, with 5 bases separating them. The CDR3 protein is CASSLDQGTDTQYF. The CDR3 coding sequence is TGTGCCAGCAGCTTAGACCAGGGCACAGATACGCAGTATTTT.

This clone has just a few counts. This chain's CDR3 is CATSDGTGPEKLFF. CDR3 sequence (DNA): TGTGCCACCTCTGACGGGACAGGGCCTGAAAAACTGTTTTTT. V gene TRBV19 combines with J gene TRBJ1-4, with TRBD1 matching 9 bases. The ends lost 10 bases at V and 7 bases at J; junction bases unmatched: 10. The CDR3 covers 14 residues. CDR1 LNHDA and CDR2 SQIVND come from the germline V gene (reference sequence).

This clone appeared a single time. The V gene is TRBV19, the J gene TRBJ1-5; possibly TRBD1 for D (6 bases). The CDR3 consists of 16 residues. Trimming pared 6 bases from V and 0 bases from J, leaving 15 bases between. Germline CDR1 and CDR2: LNHDA and SQIVND (reference sequence). The CDR3 nucleotides read TGTGCCAGTAGAGCCCAATACAGGGATAGCAATCAGCCCCAGCATTTT. Amino acids: CASRAQYRDSNQPQHF.

The gene calls are TRBV5-4 and TRBJ2-7; 14 nucleotides match TRBD2. J lost 9 bases, V lost 3 bases, and 8 bases had no gene match. This CDR3 comprises 15 residues. Germline V gene lookup returns CDR1 SGHNT and CDR2 YYREEE (reference sequence). DNA for the CDR3: TGTGCCAGCAGCTCGCCGGGACTAGCGGGAGTTGGGCAGTACTTC. Protein product: CASSSPGLAGVGQYF. The complete variable domain, with remaining parts taken from reference TRBV5-4 and TRBJ2-7, reads ETGVTQSPTHLIKTRGQQVTLRCSSQSGHNTVSWYQQALGQGPQFIFQYYREEENGRGNFPPRFSGLQFPNYSSELNVNALELDDSALYLCASSSPGLAGVGQYFGPGTRLTVT.

The V gene is TRBV7-6, the J gene TRBJ2-5; TRBD1 matches at 7 bases. V trimming: 4 bases; J trimming: 2 bases; junction bases outside the gene matches: 4. CDR3 size: 14 residues. Germline V gene data show CDR1 as SGHVS and CDR2 as FNYEAQ. The CDR3 nucleotides are TGTGCCAGCAGCTCCGGGACAGCACAAGAGACCCAGTACTTC. It translates to CASSSGTAQETQYF.

V and J are TRBV21-1 and TRBJ2-5; the tabulated D call, TRBD1, remains unverified against the DNA. TRBV21-1 is flagged as a pseudogene. The CDR3 extends over 12 amino acids. The CDR3 DNA follows: TGTGCCAGACACAGGTCCCCTGAGACCCAGTACTTC. Translating gives CARHRSPETQYF.

This chain's CDR3 is CASSAGVDEQYF. CDR3 in DNA: TGTGCCAGCAGCGCAGGGGTTGACGAGCAGTACTTC. V is TRBV13 and J is TRBJ2-7; TRBD1 might be the D (6 bases). Germline assignment: CDR1 PRHDT and CDR2 FYEKMQ (reference sequence). This CDR3 has 12 residues. Trimming cost V 5 bases and J 5 bases, with 10 bases left between them. Full variable domain (missing parts from reference TRBV13 and TRBJ2-7): AAGVIQSPRHLIKEKRETATLKCYPIPRHDTVYWYQQGPGQDPQFLISFYEKMQSDKGSIPDRFSAQQFSDYHSELNMSSLELGDSALYFCASSAGVDEQYFGPGTRLTVT.

The CDR3 region is CASSPAAGGGTDTQYF. The CDR3 DNA reads as TGTGCCAGCAGTCCCGCCGCGGGAGGTGGCACAGATACGCAGTATTTT. This chain joins TRBV28 and TRBJ2-3, with 8 bases aligning to TRBD2. CDR1 and CDR2 (germline): MDHEN, SYDVKM. CDR3 length equals 16 residues. Trimming cost V 5 bases and J 1 base; bases outside gene matches: 8.

CDR3 nucleotide sequence: TGTGCCAGCAGAAACAGTAGAGACAGGGGACCTGTGAATGAGCAGTTCTTC. This gives the protein CASRNSRDRGPVNEQFF. V is TRBV2 and J is TRBJ2-1; 8 bases align to TRBD1. CDR1 is SNHLY and CDR2 is FYNNEI in the germline V gene. The V and J ends lost 6 bases and 7 bases, in that order; junction bases with no gene match: 17. This CDR3 region has 17 residues.

This clone was seen only once. This chain links TRBV19 with TRBJ2-6, with 11 positions matching TRBD1. CDR3 length: 19 residues. CDR1 and CDR2 from the germline V gene are LNHDA and SQIVND (reference sequence). Trimming cost V 0 bases and J 0 bases; bases outside gene matches: 4. CDR3 DNA: TGTGCCAGTAGTATAGATACCGGGACAGGGGGCTCTGGGGCCAACGTCCTGACTTTC. It codes for CASSIDTGTGGSGANVLTF. Drawing the rest from reference TRBV19 and TRBJ2-6, the complete variable domain is DGGITQSPKYLFRKEGQNVTLSCEQNLNHDAMYWYRQDPGQGLRLIYYSQIVNDFQKGDIAEGYSVSREKKESFPLTVTSAQKNPTAFYLCASSIDTGTGGSGANVLTFGAGSRLTVL.

The chain combines TRBV5-4 with TRBJ2-7, with D hard to call. This CDR3 is 19 amino acids long. CDR1 is SGHNT and CDR2 is YYREEE in the germline V gene (reference sequence). Trimming removed 0 bases from V and 3 bases from J, with 25 bases in between. As DNA, the CDR3 is TGTGCCAGCAGCTTGGATCCCTCTTCTTGGCCAGGAAGATTCTACGAGCAGTACTTC. It encodes CASSLDPSSWPGRFYEQYF.

The chain recombines TRBV5-4 with TRBJ1-2; maybe TRBD1 (6 bases). Germline V gene lookup returns CDR1 SGHNT and CDR2 YYREEE (reference sequence). V was trimmed by 0 bases and J by 4 bases, leaving 16 bases between them. The CDR3 runs to 16 residues. CDR3 in amino acids: CASSLDRELRGYGYTF. The CDR3 DNA reads as TGTGCCAGCAGCTTGGACAGGGAACTCCGGGGCTATGGCTACACCTTC. Filled out from reference TRBV5-4 and TRBJ1-2, the complete variable domain reads ETGVTQSPTHLIKTRGQQVTLRCSSQSGHNTVSWYQQALGQGPQFIFQYYREEENGRGNFPPRFSGLQFPNYSSELNVNALELDDSALYLCASSLDRELRGYGYTFGSGTRLTVV.

The chain joins TRBV18 to TRBJ2-7, with 9 bases that match TRBD1. The CDR3 extends over 15 amino acids. With 5 bases clipped from V and 2 bases from J, the junction kept 7 bases outside the gene matches. Germline CDR1 is KGHSH and CDR2 is LQKENI. CDR3 region: CASSAGTGPPYEQYF. The CDR3 bases are TGTGCCAGCTCAGCCGGGACAGGGCCCCCCTACGAGCAGTACTTC.

Only a few counts were recorded for this clone. The rearrangement uses TRBV5-6 and TRBJ2-5; possibly TRBD1 for D (5 bases). The V gene's germline CDR1 is SGHDT and CDR2 YYEEEE. V dropped 2 bases and J dropped 2 bases, with 16 bases sitting between them. This CDR3 contains 16 residues. Here the CDR3 reads CASSFSQGGWQETQYF. CDR3 DNA sequence: TGTGCCAGCAGCTTCAGCCAGGGTGGTTGGCAAGAGACCCAGTACTTC. Variable domain in full (rest from reference TRBV5-6 and TRBJ2-5): DAGVTQSPTHLIKTRGQQVTLRCSPKSGHDTVSWYQQALGQGPQFIFQYYEEEERQRGNFPDRFSGHQFPNYSSELNVNALLLGDSALYLCASSFSQGGWQETQYFGPGTRLLVL.

This clone has just one count. V is TRBV7-9 and J is TRBJ2-7; no reliable D call. V was clipped by 3 bases and J by 1 base, with 7 bases between them. Germline assignment: CDR1 SEHNR and CDR2 FQNEAQ (reference sequence). This CDR3 contains 13 residues. The DNA of the CDR3 is TGTGCCAGCAGCTTTACACAATCCTACGAGCAGTACTTC. The encoded protein is CASSFTQSYEQYF.

Concerning this clone: The germline gene is not matched at one end of the junction; a read error may be the cause. This chain links TRBV7-9 with TRBJ1-4; the D gene is possibly TRBD1 (5 bases). The CDR3 covers 14 residues. Germline V gene data show CDR1 as SEHNR and CDR2 as FQNEAQ (reference sequence). CDR3 coding DNA: TGTTCCAGCAGCTTAGGCCAGGGTCACGAAAAACTGTTTTTT. The encoded protein is CSSSLGQGHEKLFF.

The chain recombines TRBV19 with TRBJ2-1; 9 bases fit TRBD2. Germline trimming cut 1 base from V and 2 bases from J; bases unmatched to any gene: 3. Germline V lookup: CDR1 LNHDA, CDR2 SQIVND (reference sequence). This CDR3 spans 16 amino acids. The chain's CDR3 is CASSIGSGGTYNEQFF. As DNA, the CDR3 is TGTGCCAGTAGTATAGGTAGCGGGGGAACCTACAATGAGCAGTTCTTC.

The chain uses TRBV27 and TRBJ2-3, with 7 bases matching TRBD1. J lost 5 bases, V lost 8 bases, and 10 bases had no gene match. Germline V lookup: CDR1 MNHEY, CDR2 SMNVEV (reference sequence). The CDR3 spans 14 residues. This chain's CDR3 is CASRGRGKGDTQYF. CDR3 DNA: TGTGCCAGCCGTGGCAGGGGGAAGGGAGATACGCAGTATTTT.

This chain links TRBV29-1 with TRBJ2-3; TRBD1 is a possible D gene (7 bases). Trimming removed 6 bases at V and 3 bases at J, with 10 bases between. Germline V gives CDR1 SQVTM, CDR2 ANQGSEA. The CDR3 extends over 12 amino acids. The chain's CDR3 is CSVAGQTDTQYF. The CDR3 nucleotides are TGCAGCGTCGCGGGACAGACAGATACGCAGTATTTT.

The chain uses TRBV9 and TRBJ1-2, with D maybe TRBD1 (5 bases). V lost 0 bases to trimming and J lost 2 bases, with 17 bases between them. From germline, CDR1 is SGDLS and CDR2 YYNGEE. The CDR3 totals 17 residues. CDR3 protein: CASSVGSGPYQNYGYTF. The CDR3 coding sequence is TGTGCCAGCAGCGTAGGTTCAGGGCCGTACCAGAACTATGGCTACACCTTC.

With respect to this clone: The germline gene is not matched at one end of the junction; a read error may be the cause. The J gene is TRBJ1-2, the V gene TRBV5-4, with 7 bases matching TRBD1. Germline-derived CDR1 and CDR2 are SGHNT and YYREEE (reference sequence). CDR3 length: 16 amino acids. As DNA, the CDR3 is TGTGCCAGCAGCAATCCTTCACAACAGGGGCTCTATGGCTACCCCTTC. The encoded protein is CASSNPSQQGLYGYPF.

Comment on this clone: A junction end diverges from the germline sequence, so it may reflect a read error. The chain has TRBV29-1 and TRBJ2-1; 7 bases line up with TRBD2. Germline V gives CDR1 SQVTM, CDR2 ANQGSEA. CDR3 length equals 12 residues. The CDR3 nucleotides are TGCAGCGTTGACGGGGAGGGTCGTGGGCCGGTCTTC. Encoded protein: CSVDGEGRGPVF.

The V gene is TRBV28, the J gene TRBJ2-5; no reliable D call. The CDR3 spans 14 residues. Looked up from germline, CDR1 is MDHEN and CDR2 is SYDVKM. V was shortened by 6 bases and J by 4 bases, with 15 bases between the two germline ends. The CDR3 nucleotides are TGTGCCAGCAGGCGTTATCTAGGTGGAGAGACCCAGTACTTC. Translation gives CASRRYLGGETQYF.

The J gene is TRBJ1-5, the V gene TRBV5-1, with 7 bases that match TRBD1. CDR1 and CDR2 from the germline V gene are SGHRS and YFSETQ. Trimming took 4 bases from V and 0 from J; bases not matched to a gene: 4. The CDR3 runs 15 residues. Here the CDR3 DNA reads TGCGCCAGCAGCCACACAGGGGATAGCAATCAGCCCCAGCATTTT. Amino acid sequence: CASSHTGDSNQPQHF. The full variable domain, in which reference TRBV5-1 and TRBJ1-5 provide the parts outside the CDR3, is KAGVTQTPRYLIKTRGQQVTLSCSPISGHRSVSWYQQTPGQGLQFLFEYFSETQRNKGNFPGRFSGRQFSNSRSEMNVSTLELGDSALYLCASSHTGDSNQPQHFGDGTRLSIL.

J is TRBJ1-5 and V is TRBV10-3; TRBD1 aligns across 7 bases. Germline trimming cut 0 bases from V and 2 bases from J; bases unmatched to any gene: 4. The CDR3 spans 16 residues. Germline CDR1 ENHRY, CDR2 SYGVKD. This CDR3 is CAISESGTGGNQPQHF. CDR3 sequence (DNA): TGTGCCATCAGTGAGTCGGGAACAGGGGGCAATCAGCCCCAGCATTTT.

This clone was detected only once. A junction boundary mismatches the germline segment, possibly from a read error. The chain uses TRBV19 and TRBJ2-7; TRBD2 matches at 9 bases. Germline V gene sequence: CDR1 LNHDA, CDR2 SQIVND (reference sequence). The CDR3 is made up of 15 amino acids. The CDR3 DNA reads TGTGCCAGTAGTAGGTCTAGCGGGGATTCGTACGAGCAGTGCTTC. Its protein product is CASSRSSGDSYEQCF.